Below, 26 T cell receptor beta chains from the same sample are listed, as sequenced in a study of blood T cell repertoires in COVID-19. Clones were read by immunoSEQ multiplex PCR, and TCRdb kept only the in-frame ones, dropping some. The table includes about 340,000 clones, around 82% detected once. Material for sequencing was peripheral blood. These receptors originate from a man aged 25 to 40 with active or convalescent COVID-19.

By sample fraction, this clone is large. The sample carries other DNA sequences with the same CDR3. V gene TRBV11-3 combines with J gene TRBJ1-1, with D possibly TRBD1 on 5 matching bases. From germline, CDR1 is SGHNT and CDR2 YENEEA. The CDR3 is made up of 15 amino acids. V lost 0 bases and J 1 base, leaving 9 bases between the germline ends. CDR3 in DNA: TGTGCCAGCAGCTTAGATCTTACAGGGAACACTGAAGCTTTCTTT. Protein sequence: CASSLDLTGNTEAFF.

The chain is built from TRBV21-1 and TRBJ1-2. TRBV21-1 corresponds to a pseudogene. The CDR3 contains 10 residues. The CDR3 here is CARAGLGYTF. CDR3 nucleotides: TGTGCCAGGGCAGGACTAGGCTACACCTTC.

The J gene is TRBJ1-4, the V gene TRBV6-7; D may be TRBD1 (5 bases). TRBV6-7 is an ORF; its function is uncertain. Trimming pared 9 bases from V and 8 bases from J, leaving 19 bases between. The CDR3 is made up of 14 amino acids. In DNA form, the CDR3 reads TGTGCCAGTCCTACGACAGCGGAGGGAGAAAAACTGTTTTTT. The encoded protein is CASPTTAEGEKLFF.

CDR3 sequence reads: CSVAGGLEDTQYF. The CDR3 DNA sequence: TGCAGCGTAGCGGGGGGGCTTGAGGATACGCAGTATTTT. J is TRBJ2-3 and V is TRBV29-1; 10 nucleotides match TRBD2. The V segment lost 6 bases and the J segment 6 bases; nucleotides outside the gene matches: 6. CDR1 SQVTM and CDR2 ANQGSEA come from the germline V gene. This CDR3 is built from 13 residues.

The chain has TRBV6-5 and TRBJ1-1; D not certain. The CDR3 consists of 13 residues. V was clipped by 6 bases and J by 3 bases, with 11 bases between them. Germline V lookup: CDR1 MNHEY, CDR2 SVGAGI. The CDR3 loop reads CASSRRQYTEAFF. Here the CDR3 DNA reads TGTGCCAGCAGCCGCCGCCAGTACACTGAAGCTTTCTTT.

This chain uses TRBV5-1 with TRBJ1-4, with D unclear. V lost 1 base to trimming and J lost 2 bases, with 15 bases between them. The CDR3 has 17 residues. Per the germline V gene, CDR1 is SGHRS and CDR2 is YFSETQ. The CDR3 sequence: CASSLTVLHTTNEKLFF. CDR3 in DNA: TGCGCCAGCAGCTTGACAGTTCTCCACACGACTAATGAAAAACTGTTTTTT.

The chain links TRBV11-3 to TRBJ2-5, with TRBD1 identical over 9 bases. This CDR3 has 14 residues. Germline CDR1 SGHNT, CDR2 YENEEA. Germline trimming cut 5 bases from V and 4 bases from J; bases unmatched to any gene: 5. The DNA of the CDR3 is TGTGCCAGCAGCCCGACAGGGGGTGGAGAGACCCAGTACTTC. Protein product: CASSPTGGGETQYF.

CDR3 bases: TGTGCCAGCAGCAAGAACAGGGGGCGGCCAAAGTCCTATAATTCACCCCTCCACTTT. The encoded protein is CASSKNRGRPKSYNSPLHF. The J gene is TRBJ1-6, the V gene TRBV21-1; whether TRBD1, the table's D call, matches the DNA was not checked. TRBV21-1 is a pseudogene locus. CDR3 length: 19 residues.

The V call is TRBV7-2, the J call TRBJ2-1; TRBD2 matches 7 bases. CDR3 length: 14 amino acids. V dropped 4 bases and J dropped 3; count of bases not matched to a gene: 3. Germline V CDR1 and CDR2: SGHTA, FQGNSA. The CDR3 sequence: CASSSTSVYNEQFF. The CDR3 coding sequence is TGTGCCAGCAGCTCTACTAGCGTCTACAATGAGCAGTTCTTC.

The rearrangement uses TRBV30 and TRBJ1-3, with 9 bases matching TRBD1. V was clipped by 3 bases and J by 5 bases; unmatched bases: 2. The CDR3 is 13 residues long. In germline, CDR1 is GTSNPN, CDR2 SVGIG (reference sequence). The CDR3 loop reads CAWRDRGRNTIYF. CDR3 in DNA: TGTGCCTGGAGGGACAGGGGTAGAAACACCATATATTTT. Complete variable domain (other parts from reference TRBV30 and TRBJ1-3): SQTIHQWPATLVQPVGSPLSLECTVEGTSNPNLYWYRQAAGRGLQLLFYSVGIGQISSEVPQNLSASRPQDRQFILSSKKLLLSDSGFYLCAWRDRGRNTIYFGEGSWLTVV.

CDR3 amino acids: CASSRHRGMETQYF. DNA for the CDR3: TGTGCCAGCAGCCGCCACAGGGGGATGGAGACCCAGTACTTC. This sequence joins TRBV7-2 and TRBJ2-5, with 8 positions matching TRBD1. The ends lost 5 bases at V and 5 bases at J; junction bases unmatched: 7. CDR3 length equals 14 residues. The germline CDR1 and CDR2 sequences are SGHTA and FQGNSA.

The genes are TRBV29-1 and TRBJ1-2; D unclear. Germline V gene data show CDR1 as SQVTM and CDR2 as ANQGSEA. V gave up 4 bases and J gave up 4 bases, with 7 bases separating them. The CDR3 loop spans 11 amino acids. The CDR3 DNA sequence: TGCAGCGTTGTAGTCTCCTATGGCTACACCTTC. Protein product: CSVVVSYGYTF. Combining the CDR3 with reference TRBV29-1 and TRBJ1-2 gives the whole variable domain SAVISQKPSRDICQRGTSLTIQCQVDSQVTMMFWYRQQPGQSLTLIATANQGSEATYESGFVIDKFPISRPNLTFSTLTVSNMSPEDSSIYLCSVVVSYGYTFGSGTRLTVV.

The chain couples TRBV7-2 to TRBJ1-2; D gene unclear. V gave up 5 bases and J gave up 1 base, with 11 bases separating them. CDR3 length: 14 residues. In germline, CDR1 is SGHTA, CDR2 FQGNSA. The CDR3 reads CASSPPGINYGYTF. Here the CDR3 DNA reads TGTGCCAGCAGCCCCCCGGGGATTAACTATGGCTACACCTTC.

The J gene is TRBJ2-7, the V gene TRBV19, with 10 positions matching TRBD2. J lost 3 bases, V lost 9 bases, and 8 bases had no gene match. The CDR3 consists of 14 residues. Germline V gene lookup returns CDR1 LNHDA and CDR2 SQIVND (reference sequence). The CDR3 nucleotides read TGTGCCAGCGGGGATAGCGGGGGGCTCTACGAGCAGTACTTC. This translates into CASGDSGGLYEQYF.

The V gene is TRBV15, the J gene TRBJ2-1; 11 positions match TRBD2. The CDR3 totals 16 residues. The germline V gene has CDR1 LNHNV and CDR2 YYDKDF (reference sequence). The trim removed 4 bases at V and 12 bases at J, leaving 14 bases unmatched. Here the CDR3 reads CATSTFLAGGPPVQFF. Written as DNA, the CDR3 is TGTGCCACCAGCACCTTTCTAGCGGGGGGCCCCCCAGTGCAGTTCTTC.

This chain connects TRBV28 to TRBJ1-2; possible D gene TRBD1, 5 bases. Trimming took 6 bases from V and 7 from J, leaving 15 bases between them. Germline loops: CDR1 MDHEN, CDR2 SYDVKM. This CDR3 is 13 amino acids long. CDR3 nucleotide sequence: TGTGCCAGCAGACTCCAGGCGGGGGGTGGCTACACCTTC. It encodes CASRLQAGGGYTF.

The table lists this clone with a count of one. The gene calls are TRBV3-1 (or the pseudogene TRBV3-2) and TRBJ2-1; 14 bases are a match to TRBD2. The V segment lost 2 bases and the J segment 6 bases; nucleotides outside the gene matches: 3. This CDR3 has 16 amino acids. Germline loops: CDR1 LGHDT, CDR2 YNNKEL (reference sequence). CDR3 in DNA: TGTGCCAGCAGCCAAAGGGGACTAGCGGGGGCCAATGAGCAGTTCTTC. Amino acid sequence: CASSQRGLAGANEQFF.

V is TRBV27 and J is TRBJ1-2; D is unclear. CDR3 length: 14 amino acids. Germline lookup yields CDR1 MNHEY and CDR2 SMNVEV (reference sequence). V dropped 5 bases and J dropped 0 bases, with 10 bases sitting between them. The DNA of the CDR3 is TGTGCCAGCAGTCGCGGAGGGTCTAACTATGGCTACACCTTC. This gives the protein CASSRGGSNYGYTF.

The chain employs TRBV5-1 and TRBJ2-7; weak D call: TRBD1 (7 bases). CDR1 and CDR2 from the germline V gene are SGHRS and YFSETQ. The V and J ends lost 3 bases and 6 bases respectively, with 16 bases between them. CDR3 length: 14 amino acids. As DNA, the CDR3 is TGCGCCAGCAGCTCTCGACAGGGAGGATCCGAGCAGTACTTC. This codes for CASSSRQGGSEQYF.

The chain joins TRBV19 to TRBJ2-1; 10 bases are a match to TRBD2. Germline loops: CDR1 LNHDA, CDR2 SQIVND (reference sequence). V gave up 6 bases and J gave up 9 bases; unmatched junction bases: 23. This CDR3 is 19 amino acids long. This CDR3 is CASSRPDWTSGAPGGEQFF. For the CDR3, the DNA is TGTGCCAGTAGCAGGCCGGACTGGACTAGCGGAGCCCCTGGGGGTGAGCAGTTCTTC.

This clone was recorded once. V gene TRBV5-1 combines with J gene TRBJ1-2; D is undetermined. CDR3 size: 14 residues. Looked up from germline, CDR1 is SGHRS and CDR2 is YFSETQ. Trimming took 0 bases from V and 6 from J, leaving 12 bases between them. The CDR3 nucleotides read TGCGCCAGCAGCTTGGATAGGGAGGAGGATGGCTACACCTTC. Translation: CASSLDREEDGYTF. Based on the CDR3 plus reference TRBV5-1 and TRBJ1-2, the full variable domain is KAGVTQTPRYLIKTRGQQVTLSCSPISGHRSVSWYQQTPGQGLQFLFEYFSETQRNKGNFPGRFSGRQFSNSRSEMNVSTLELGDSALYLCASSLDREEDGYTFGSGTRLTVV.

This rearrangement joins TRBV2 to TRBJ1-6; the D gene is possibly TRBD1 (5 bases). CDR3 length: 15 residues. The V gene's germline CDR1 is SNHLY and CDR2 FYNNEI. Trimming cost V 4 bases and J 10 bases, with 17 bases left between them. The CDR3 reads CASSVRGGVQSPLHF. The DNA of the CDR3 is TGTGCCAGCAGTGTCCGGGGGGGAGTTCAGTCACCCCTCCACTTT.

J is TRBJ1-6 and V is TRBV28, with 7 bases lining up with TRBD1. With V trimmed by 7 bases and J by 10 bases, 19 bases remained unmatched. The CDR3 has 17 residues. Looked up from germline, CDR1 is MDHEN and CDR2 is SYDVKM. The CDR3: CASNRRQGSVPESPLHF. The DNA for the CDR3 is TGTGCCAGCAATCGTAGACAGGGAAGTGTGCCGGAGTCACCCCTCCACTTT.

V is TRBV3-1 (or the pseudogene TRBV3-2) and J is TRBJ1-3, with a possible D match to TRBD1 (5 bases). Trimming left V 4 bases short and J 6 bases short, with 16 bases between. The germline V gene encodes CDR1 LGHDT and CDR2 YNNKEL (reference sequence). The CDR3 loop spans 15 amino acids. CDR3 sequence reads: CASSRRGGKTNTIYF. CDR3 bases: TGTGCCAGCAGCCGACGGGGGGGTAAAACAAACACCATATATTTT.

V is TRBV30 and J is TRBJ1-3; D is unclear. The germline V and J ends were trimmed by 5 bases and 0 bases, with 8 bases remaining between them. The CDR3 has 13 amino acids. Per the germline V gene, CDR1 is GTSNPN and CDR2 is SVGIG (reference sequence). CDR3 coding DNA: TGTGCCTGGGCCGGGAGCTCTGGAAACACCATATATTTT. Translated: CAWAGSSGNTIYF.

The CDR3 coding sequence is TGTGCATTGGCGGGAGGGCCATTAGAGACCCAGTACTTC. Translated, it gives CALAGGPLETQYF. This chain links TRBV30 with TRBJ2-5; 9 bases are shared with TRBD2. CDR3 length equals 13 residues. The germline V gene has CDR1 GTSNPN and CDR2 SVGIG (reference sequence).